These 15 T cell receptor beta chains were sequenced from one sample in a study of T cell responses to AZD1222 COVID-19 vaccine. Some clones are missing from TCRdb's copy, which holds only in-frame ones; the method was immunoSEQ multiplex PCR. The sample yields tens of thousands of clones, approximately 90% seen once. This specimen was peripheral blood, taken on day 0 of MenACWY control vaccination. Receptors were obtained from an adult in good health.

This chain joins TRBV21-1 and TRBJ2-1. TRBV21-1 counts as a pseudogene. CDR3 length: 14 amino acids. The CDR3 bases are TGTGCCAGCAGCCTACACATGAAGGGCAATGAGCAGTTCTTC. Amino acids: CASSLHMKGNEQFF.

V and J are TRBV7-2 and TRBJ2-1; unclear D gene. Trimming stripped 2 bases from V and 4 bases from J, with 9 bases between. In germline, CDR1 is SGHTA, CDR2 FQGNSA. The CDR3 sequence is 14 residues long. The CDR3 DNA reads TGTGCCAGCAGCTTATATGGCAGTTACAATGAGCAGTTCTTC. Its translation: CASSLYGSYNEQFF.

This clone occurred once. This chain uses TRBV3-1 (or the pseudogene TRBV3-2) with TRBJ2-1; TRBD2 aligns across 9 bases. Germline-derived CDR1 and CDR2 are LGHDT and YNNKEL (reference sequence). This CDR3 comprises 20 residues. The J segment lost 0 bases and the V segment lost 4 bases, leaving 16 bases of the junction unmatched. CDR3 in amino acids: CASSPFPRSSGTSSYNEQFF. CDR3 DNA sequence: TGTGCCAGCAGCCCATTCCCTAGGTCTAGCGGGACTAGCTCCTACAATGAGCAGTTCTTC.

The genes are TRBV19 and TRBJ2-2; D ambiguous. This CDR3 is 14 amino acids long. Trimming removed 7 bases at V and 1 base at J, with 10 bases between. The germline V gene has CDR1 LNHDA and CDR2 SQIVND (reference sequence). CDR3 sequence reads: CASIERQNTGELFF. The CDR3 nucleotides read TGTGCCAGTATAGAGAGACAGAACACCGGGGAGCTGTTTTTT.

The table lists this clone with a few counts. The chain links TRBV2 to TRBJ2-5; D could derive from TRBD1 or TRBD2 (5 bases each). V lost 8 bases and J 2 bases, leaving 12 bases between the germline ends. This CDR3 has 13 residues. CDR1 and CDR2 (germline): SNHLY, FYNNEI. The CDR3 nucleotides read TGTGCCAGCTATCGGGACCGTCAAGAGACCCAGTACTTC. This gives the protein CASYRDRQETQYF.

The chain links TRBV19 to TRBJ2-2; D uncertain. V dropped 3 bases and J dropped 4 bases, with 9 bases sitting between them. CDR1 LNHDA and CDR2 SQIVND come from the germline V gene (reference sequence). The CDR3 extends over 14 amino acids. The CDR3 region is CASSIRTVTGELFF. In DNA, the CDR3 is TGTGCCAGTAGTATCCGGACCGTCACCGGGGAGCTGTTTTTT.

The chain employs TRBV4-3 and TRBJ2-7; D gene unclear. The germline gives CDR1 LGHNA, CDR2 YSLEER. This CDR3 is built from 14 residues. Deletions cut 1 base from V and 2 bases from J, with 9 bases between. CDR3 protein: CASSQALETYEQYF. CDR3 DNA: TGCGCCAGCAGCCAAGCTCTGGAGACCTACGAGCAGTACTTC.

About this clone itself: Additional DNA sequences in this sample encode the identical CDR3. This sequence joins TRBV19 and TRBJ1-1, with 7 bases lining up with TRBD1. Germline assignment: CDR1 LNHDA and CDR2 SQIVND (reference sequence). J was trimmed by 3 bases and V by 4 bases; bases with no gene match: 2. The CDR3 has 13 amino acids. The CDR3 DNA sequence: TGTGCCAGTAGTACAGACAGGGACACTGAAGCTTTCTTT. Protein: CASSTDRDTEAFF.

About this clone: This likely comes from a read error, as the CDR3 has no conserved phenylalanine or tryptophan at its end. Because the CDR3's place on the DNA is in doubt, the DNA is left out and the CDR3 is given as listed by TCRdb. The J gene is TRBJ1-1, the V gene TRBV30. The CDR3 comprises 13 residues, both ends counted. Germline V gene sequence: CDR1 GTSNPN, CDR2 SVGIG (reference sequence). CDR3 in amino acids: CAWSVRGDAGPAI.

V is TRBV27 and J is TRBJ1-5; D gene uncertain. The CDR3 sequence is 13 residues long. Trimming removed 0 bases from V and 4 bases from J, with 4 bases in between. The germline gives CDR1 MNHEY, CDR2 SMNVEV (reference sequence). CDR3 protein: CASSLSLNQPQHF. DNA of the CDR3: TGTGCCAGCAGTTTATCGCTTAATCAGCCCCAGCATTTT.

The chain employs TRBV11-2 and TRBJ2-5, with D possibly being TRBD2 (6 bases). Trimming left V 8 bases short and J 2 bases short, with 18 bases between. The CDR3 sequence is 15 residues long. Germline V gene sequence: CDR1 SGHAT, CDR2 FQNNGV. CDR3 loop: CASHGGWGTQETQYF. The CDR3, as DNA: TGTGCCAGCCACGGGGGTTGGGGGACTCAAGAGACCCAGTACTTC.

The chain carries TRBV27 and TRBJ2-1; perhaps TRBD2 as D (5 bases). CDR1 MNHEY and CDR2 SMNVEV come from the germline V gene (reference sequence). CDR3 length equals 14 residues. V lost 5 bases and J lost 3, with 11 bases in between. Here the CDR3 DNA reads TGTGCCAGCAGTCCTAGGGAGATCTACAATGAGCAGTTCTTC. Its translation is CASSPREIYNEQFF.

The V call is TRBV28, the J call TRBJ1-5; maybe TRBD1 (6 bases). CDR1 MDHEN and CDR2 SYDVKM come from the germline V gene. The V gene lost 6 bases and the J gene lost 3 bases, with 15 bases spanning the gap. The CDR3 has 15 residues. Here the CDR3 DNA reads TGTGCCAGCAGATTGGCAGGGGCCCTCAATCAGCCCCAGCATTTT. It translates to CASRLAGALNQPQHF.

The chain couples TRBV2 to TRBJ1-1; tentative D call: TRBD1 (5 bases). Germline V gene data show CDR1 as SNHLY and CDR2 as FYNNEI. The CDR3 runs to 14 residues. V dropped 5 bases and J dropped 3 bases, with 13 bases sitting between them. For the CDR3, the DNA is TGTGCCAGCAGTACGACAGAGACCTACACTGAAGCTTTCTTT. Encoded protein: CASSTTETYTEAFF.

The genes are TRBV4-3 and TRBJ2-2, with D hard to call. The germline CDR1 and CDR2 sequences are LGHNA and YSLEER. V lost 4 bases to trimming and J lost 5 bases, with 11 bases between them. The CDR3 runs to 14 residues. CDR3 region: CASSPQGDTGELFF. The CDR3 region has the DNA TGCGCCAGCAGCCCGCAAGGTGATACCGGGGAGCTGTTTTTT.